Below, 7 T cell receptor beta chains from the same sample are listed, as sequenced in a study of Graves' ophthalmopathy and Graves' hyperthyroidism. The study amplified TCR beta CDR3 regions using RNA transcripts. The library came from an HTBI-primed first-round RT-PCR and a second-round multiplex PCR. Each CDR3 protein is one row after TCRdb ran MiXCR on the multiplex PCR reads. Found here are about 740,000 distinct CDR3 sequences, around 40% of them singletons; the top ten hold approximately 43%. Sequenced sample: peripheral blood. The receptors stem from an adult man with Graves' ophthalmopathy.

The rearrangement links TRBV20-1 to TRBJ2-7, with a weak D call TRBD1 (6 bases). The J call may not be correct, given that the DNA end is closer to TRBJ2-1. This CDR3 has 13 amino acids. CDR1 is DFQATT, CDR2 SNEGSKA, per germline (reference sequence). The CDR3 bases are TGCAGTGTGGGGCAGGGGTCCTACAATGAGCAGTTCTTC. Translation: CSVGQGSYNEQFF.

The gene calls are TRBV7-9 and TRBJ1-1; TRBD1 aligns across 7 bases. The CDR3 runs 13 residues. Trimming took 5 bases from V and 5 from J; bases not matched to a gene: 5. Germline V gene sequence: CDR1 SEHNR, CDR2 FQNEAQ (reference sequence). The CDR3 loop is CASSTRQGTEAFF. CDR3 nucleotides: TGTGCCAGCAGCACCAGACAGGGTACTGAAGCTTTCTTT.

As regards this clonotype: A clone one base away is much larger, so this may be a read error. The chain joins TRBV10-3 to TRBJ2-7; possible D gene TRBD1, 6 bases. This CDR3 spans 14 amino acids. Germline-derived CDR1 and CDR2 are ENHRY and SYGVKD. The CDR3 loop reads CASSESLTGYEQYF. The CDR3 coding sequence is TGTGCCAGCAGTGAGTCGCTTACAGGGTACGAGCAGTACTTC.

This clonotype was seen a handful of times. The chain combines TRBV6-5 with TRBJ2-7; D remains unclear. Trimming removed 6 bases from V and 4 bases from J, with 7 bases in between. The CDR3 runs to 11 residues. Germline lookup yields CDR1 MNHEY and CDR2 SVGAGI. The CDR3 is CASRLRYEQYF. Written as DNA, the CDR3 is TGTGCCAGCAGGCTCCGGTACGAGCAGTACTTC.

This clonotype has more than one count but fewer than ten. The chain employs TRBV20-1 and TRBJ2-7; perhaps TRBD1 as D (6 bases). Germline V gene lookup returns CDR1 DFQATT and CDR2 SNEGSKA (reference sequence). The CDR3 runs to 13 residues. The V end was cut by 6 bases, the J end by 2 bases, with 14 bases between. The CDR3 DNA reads TGCAGTGCCCTACGACAGGATACCTACGAGCAGTACTTC. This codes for CSALRQDTYEQYF.

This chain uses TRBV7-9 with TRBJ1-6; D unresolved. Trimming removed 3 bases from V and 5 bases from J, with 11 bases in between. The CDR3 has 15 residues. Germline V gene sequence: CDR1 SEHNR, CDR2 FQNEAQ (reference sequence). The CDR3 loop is CASSFKTRNNSPLHF. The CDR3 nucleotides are TGTGCCAGCAGCTTTAAAACAAGGAATAATTCACCCCTCCACTTT. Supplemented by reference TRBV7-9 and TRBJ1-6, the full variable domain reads DTGVSQNPRHKITKRGQNVTFRCDPISEHNRLYWYRQTLGQGPEFLTYFQNEAQLEKSRLLSDRFSAERPKGSFSTLEIQRTEQGDSAMYLCASSFKTRNNSPLHFGNGTRLTVT.

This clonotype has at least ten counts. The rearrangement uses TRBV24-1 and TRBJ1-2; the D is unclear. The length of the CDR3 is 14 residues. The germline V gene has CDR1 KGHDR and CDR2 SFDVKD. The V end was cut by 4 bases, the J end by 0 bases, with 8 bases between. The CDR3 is CATSDPRANYGYTF. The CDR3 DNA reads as TGTGCCACCAGTGACCCGCGAGCTAACTATGGCTACACCTTC.